This TCR beta chain came from a study of breast tumors, draining lymph nodes, adjacent tissues. TCRdb itself ran the multiplex PCR reads through MiXCR, one entry per CDR3 protein. This table holds 290,000 or so distinct CDR3 sequences, 30% to 35% found once. Samples came from axillary lymph nodes draining the breast cancer. In this sample, this clonotype turned up many times. Its antigen is unknown. Study findings and constraints: Luminal-like breast cancer showed significantly greater tumor-nontumor repertoire similarity than basal-like breast cancer did. Compared with lymph nodes, tumors were less diverse; compared with nontumor tissue, more. Tumor T cell lymph node origin was a supported hypothesis, not proven. Most tumor T cells seemingly derive from lymph node, then expand in tumor.

This receptor was identified in a female donor with breast cancer. Some clones in this sample may be carry-over from other donors' samples. Material for sequencing was axillary lymph node tissue.

The CDR3 loop reads CASSMAATSSYEQYF. DNA of the CDR3: TGTGCCAGTAGTATGGCGGCTACCAGCTCCTACGAGCAGTACTTC. The chain combines TRBV19 with TRBJ2-7; D unresolved. V was shortened by 3 bases and J by 0 bases, with 12 bases between the two germline ends. The CDR3 is made up of 15 amino acids. Germline lookup yields CDR1 LNHDA and CDR2 SQIVND (reference sequence).